Detailed here is one T cell receptor beta chain. This clone was detected many times. This receptor's antigen is unknown. Relative to the germline gene, one junction end is altered; a read error may explain this. With the read ending 3 residues before the CDR3 end, the germline J gene is used to fill in that end. This record comes from a study of T cell clonality in common variable immunodeficiency (dated by TCRdb to between 2015 and 2016). Both CVID patients and healthy controls were predominantly of Caucasian heritage. From each donor, roughly 5 to 8.5 ml of heparinized peripheral whole blood was collected. Genomic DNA from adults with common variable immune deficiency (CVID) and from healthy adult controls was used to sequence TCRbeta CDR3 repertoires. There were approximately 22 healthy adult volunteers in the control group (around 12 female and some ten male), ranging in age from about 23 to 70 years, with a mean age of roughly 35. To isolate peripheral blood mononuclear cells, diluted blood was subjected to density centrifugation over Hypaque 1077 or Ficoll-Paque. Genomic DNA was extracted from unsorted mononuclear cells by Qiagen column purification or by a centrifugation-based method.

General study outcomes and caveats: Healthy controls shared more TCRbeta clones with each other than CVID subjects shared among themselves (p < 0.0001). TCRbeta clonality was higher in CVID subjects than in healthy controls (t-test p = 0.018), and the increase was most characteristic of about a third of subjects. According to the authors, figuring out what caused the increased clonality in CVID would require sequencing the repertoires of T cell subpopulations. Even though DNA input was the same, control samples had an average of about 81,820 unique sequences each, compared with roughly 32,000 in CVID samples. Fewer deletions and N-nucleotide insertions were reportedly observed in CVID TCRbeta sequences, and highly modified clones with 13 or more V deletions were reportedly absent from CVID TCRbeta sequences. Patient heterogeneity within the CVID cohort put limits on correlating repertoire features with clinical complications.

For sequencing input, CVID and control samples contributed equivalent amounts of genomic DNA. For every sample, a 60 bp segment covering the rearranged TCRbeta CDR3 region was amplified and then sequenced. TCRbeta amplification used the immunoSEQ assay, a bias-corrected multiplex PCR with high-throughput sequencing. Per the source publication's procedure: Every unique nucleotide sequence was considered a clone and was annotated with V, D and J genes, copy number and frequency. Sequences were labeled productive if in frame, and non-productive if out of frame or containing stop codons. As previously described, clonality was computed from Shannon's entropy. The predicted amino acid sequences of productive clones were used to derive mean CDR3 Kyte-Doolittle hydropathy. Scaled V gene usage was hierarchically clustered using Manhattan distance and complete linkage with the R hclust function. Sharing of clones by CDR3 amino acid sequence was evaluated by resampling 12 repertoires per group over 100 rounds. The repertoires were searched for approximately 72 published EBV-specific TCRbeta sequences and nearly 250 published CMV-specific TCRbeta sequences. Analysis left out a couple of CVID samples that produced under 10,000 sequences, so 45 or so CVID repertoires remained. This is the immuneACCESS table as TCRdb keeps it, with only in-frame sequences that have V and J called. A part of the clones is gone; compared with another copy, unresolved V genes explain less than half, and the rest is unexplained. That table is the source of V, J and clone size, and D and trimming were worked out from the DNA. In this sample the table shows approximately 75,000 clones, and no singletons are among them. The ten biggest clones cover around 0.82% of the sample.

The CDR3 runs 15 amino acids, cysteine and phenylalanine included. The DNA shown is the part of the CDR3 that was read: 36 bases, in frame from base 1. CDR1 is given as SSHAT and CDR2 as FNYEAQ, both from the germline V gene (reference sequence). Sequencing was performed on peripheral blood mononuclear cells. This clonotype originated in a person aged 18 to 75 in good health. The rearranged chain carries TRBV7-7 and TRBJ2-1, and 9 bases in between align with TRBD2. The CDR3 bases that were read are TGTGCTAGCAGCTTAGCGGAGACTAGCGGAAATGAG. This gives the protein CASSLAETSGNE. The full CDR3 protein is CASSLAETSGNEQFF.